Listed here is a single TCR beta chain. It lacks a known antigen. The data were obtained in a study of cytomegalovirus exposure and HLA in healthy donors (dated by TCRdb to the late 2010s). Background for the entire study: An earlier analysis of about 560 of the donors reported about 260 Gb of sequence data and 95 million to 120 million unique TCR beta sequences obtained from around 190 million T cells. A later analysis re-examined previously published TCR beta repertoires from more than 650 donors and added high-resolution HLA genotyping to investigate patterns of TCR occurrence. A handful of DR-DQ haplotypes were handled as single units for association and clustering because linkage in the cohort was strong. The study combined high-throughput TCR immunosequencing, statistical association of individual TCRs with disease status, and machine learning to predict cytomegalovirus infection status. Across approximately 420 genotyped donors of the cohort, an average of approximately 220,000 unique TCR beta nucleotide sequences per donor were sequenced, and 15% to 20% of those sequences were non-productive. Roughly 300 gigabases of sequencing data and around 85 million unique TCR sequences made up an early release that covered 500 to 650 HLA-typed donors. HLA typing included class I and class II loci at four-digit resolution. The genetic ancestry cluster associated with self-reported Caucasian donors included about four fifths of the roughly 380 genotyped donors. An earlier analysis of several hundred of the donors applied high-throughput TCR beta sequencing to assess whether each TCR beta V gene segment acted as functional or pseudogenic. Every discovery cohort repertoire had been produced on one sequencing platform. Typing coverage varied by locus: roughly 629-640 donors for A, B, C, DRB1 and DQB1; approximately 520 for DQA1; more than 600 for DPA1; under 490 for DPB1. The T cell repertoires of 550 to 850 subjects were profiled by immunosequencing and related to cytomegalovirus serostatus. A later genetic analysis used genome-wide SNP genotypes for about 60% of the roughly 700 donors, treating that subset as a discovery cohort. In addition to the first cohort of roughly 670 subjects, a separate validation cohort of approximately 130 different subjects was used. Rather than drawing on any new phenotypic data, the later analysis identified candidate immune exposures from TCR beta sequences and the way those sequences occurred across donors. Donor age, sex, ethnicity and CMV serostatus were compiled alongside the repertoire data. The study aimed to test whether cataloging public T cell receptors could reveal signatures of past pathogen exposure.

What the work shows at the level of the full study, not this receptor alone: At a false discovery rate of 0.05, a later analysis linked some 18,000 TCR beta sequences to specific HLA alleles. When HLA alleles, especially DR and DQ, strongly co-occurred, TCR associations were difficult to assign to individual alleles. Only TCR beta chains were sequenced in this cohort, and the absence of alpha or paired-chain data limited detectable features. Linkage disequilibrium might explain the correlated functional status among segregating V segments, but an unknown experimental factor could not be excluded. A later analysis found that HLA-associated TCR beta chains were more clonally expanded and had lower generation probabilities than equally common non-associated chains. According to a later genetic analysis, donors in an Asian-associated ancestry cluster had fewer N-insertions in productive TCRs than the approximately 700-donor mean. The presence/absence analyses assumed that sequencing depth was roughly uniform across donors, and that assumption may not be true. According to a later analysis, TCR association rates differed among HLA loci, with DRB1 alleles showing the most associated TCRs and HLA-C alleles showing the fewest. The authors suggested that the approach could potentially be extended to other disease states and immunological phenotypes. A further reported finding was that TCR beta sequences accurately predicted the HLA-A and HLA-B alleles for most subjects in the first cohort. Broadly in line with IMGT annotations, most TCR beta V segments showed up in productive rearrangements about 87% or about 30% of the time in an earlier analysis of under 700 of the donors. A cluster of highly shared sequence variants was judged likely to be a technical artifact of the sequencing pipeline. The only immune exposure information available for the cohort was CMV serostatus. Because HLA typing was unavailable for some donors at each locus, only the typed subset was used in association tests. Because counts were too low, approximately 18 rarely observed V segments, including chromosome 9 orphons, were excluded from the earlier analysis of 587 of the donors. A later analysis reported that several top co-occurrence clusters appeared linked to parvovirus B19, influenza, CMV and Epstein-Barr virus. Across donors, most TCR sequences were observed very rarely, whereas some public TCRs were present in many individuals. Cytomegalovirus status was reported to be diagnosed by the classifier with high specificity and sensitivity in both the original and validation cohorts. In vitro tests confirmed that three of the cytomegalovirus-associated TCR beta chains recognize cytomegalovirus antigens. In a later genetic analysis, a missense DCLRE1C variant was associated with V-gene and J-gene trimming of TCR beta chains, and the association was replicated in an independent cohort. In the study, around 150 TCR beta chains were listed as associated with cytomegalovirus. According to a later analysis, most CMV-associated TCR beta chains appeared to be HLA-restricted, and the HLA associations seemed to be driven largely by CMV exposure.

The cohort was made up of approximately 670 healthy bone marrow donors. Cohort members were all nominally healthy when sampled, although unrecorded immune exposures were likely present. The donor tested CMV seronegative, placing the donor among the 350 to 400 seronegative members of the cohort. A peripheral blood sample was collected from each donor, and TCR beta sequencing was performed on peripheral blood mononuclear cells. The Qiagen DNeasy Blood Extraction Kit was used to extract genomic DNA from the blood cell samples. Libraries were constructed by the immunoSEQ multiplex PCR assay. For the multiplex PCR, a mixture combining 60 forward primers for TCR Vbeta segments and 13 reverse primers for TCR Jbeta segments was used. Amplification of the CDR3 region of rearranged TCR beta genes was performed with a multiplex PCR assay on genomic DNA. On the Illumina HiSeq System, the amplified TCR beta libraries were sequenced as 87-base-pair reads. Regarding the original processing steps: In a later analysis, about 80 million unique TCR beta chains were counted across the approximately 670 repertoires, and some 10 million of these chains were shared by at least two donors. Raw reads were error-corrected and collapsed into unique sequences by a nearest-neighbor algorithm in which closely related sequences were merged to remove PCR and sequencing errors. V, D and J gene segments were assigned by aligning CDR3 sequences to IMGT reference sequences. For a sequence to be retained, at least a six-nucleotide match to both a V gene segment and a J gene segment was required. A rearrangement was called productive if the CDR3 had no stop codons and remained in frame with V and J, and every other rearrangement was called non-productive. Following IMGT convention, CDR3 was defined as the stretch from the second conserved V-encoded cysteine up to the conserved J-encoded phenylalanine. In an earlier analysis of 587 of the donors, sequences lacking an unambiguous match to a single V gene segment were excluded. In an earlier analysis of 587 of the donors, V segments were called functional above 56.7% productive rearrangements and were called segregating when the between-donor standard deviation exceeded 5%. A statistical classification framework was developed to diagnose cytomegalovirus status using the catalog of TCR beta chain sequences. V and J gene assignment, in a later analysis, came from comparing TCR nucleotide sequences with IMGT/GENE-DB human TR gene sequences. A later analysis assigned CDR3 sequences and most-parsimonious VDJ recombination scenarios with the TCRdist pipeline. A later analysis defined each TCR beta chain by its CDR3 amino acid sequence plus V-gene family, and excluded reads lacking a unique V-gene family. In a later analysis, 450 to 600 highly shared, low-generation-probability nucleotide sequences were removed to address suspected cross-contamination and a sequencing artifact. A later analysis calculated a clonal expansion index for each public chain from normalized within-repertoire ranks of inferred template counts. Generation probabilities in a later analysis came from a VDJ recombination model fitted to out-of-frame rearrangements, and those results were checked against IGoR. Hypergeometric tests were used in a later analysis to score TCR-TCR, TCR-HLA and TCR-CMV co-occurrence, with a repertoire-size bias correction applied to the TCR pairs. False discovery rates were estimated in a later analysis by permuting HLA or CMV assignments 20 times. A later analysis grouped co-occurring TCRs with DBSCAN, adding TCRdist sequence similarity when clustering within HLA-allele-positive subsets. Repertoires with fewer than 30,000 or more than 120,000 public chains, plus five repertoires with anomalous nucleotide sharing, were excluded from co-occurrence clustering. TCRdb's version of the immuneACCESS table is confined to in-frame rearrangements and falls short of the full clone set. An unresolved V gene accounts for under half of the shortfall where checked; the remainder is of unknown origin. The D gene and trimming were derived from the DNA, and the V and J assignments and clone size from that table. The sample table records 75,000 to 85,000 clones. Less than 0.65% of the sample is in the top ten clones.

The sequence was obtained from a man aged 45 to 65 in good health and CMV-seronegative. Sequencing was performed on PBMCs.

The DNA sequence reads TGTGCCAGCAGTAAGAATTCAGGGGATCAGCCCCAGCATTTT. Translated, this gives CASSKNSGDQPQHF. The sequence is built from TRBV2 and TRBJ1-5; TRBD1 is a possible D gene, resting on 6 matching bases. V and J are truncated by 5 bases and 5 bases respectively, leaving an intervening sequence of 13 bases. Reading the germline V gene gives CDR1 SNHLY and CDR2 FYNNEI. Reading from cysteine to phenylalanine, the CDR3 counts 14 amino acids. Kept here is only the CDR3 DNA, which spans 42 bases and is read in frame from base 1.